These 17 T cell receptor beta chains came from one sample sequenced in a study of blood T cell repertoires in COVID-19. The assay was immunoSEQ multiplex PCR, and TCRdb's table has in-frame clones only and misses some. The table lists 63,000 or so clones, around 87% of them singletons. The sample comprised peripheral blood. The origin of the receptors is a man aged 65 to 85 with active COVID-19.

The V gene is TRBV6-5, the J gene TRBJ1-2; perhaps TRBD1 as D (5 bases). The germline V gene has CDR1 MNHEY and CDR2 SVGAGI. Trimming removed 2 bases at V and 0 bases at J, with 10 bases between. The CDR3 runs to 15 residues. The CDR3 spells CASSYGAGPNYGYTF. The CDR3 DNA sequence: TGTGCCAGCAGTTACGGGGCAGGGCCTAACTATGGCTACACCTTC.

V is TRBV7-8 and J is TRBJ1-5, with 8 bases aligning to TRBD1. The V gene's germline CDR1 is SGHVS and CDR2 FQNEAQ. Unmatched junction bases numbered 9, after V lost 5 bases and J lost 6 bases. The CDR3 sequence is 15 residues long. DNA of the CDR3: TGTGCCAGCAGCCGTGACAACAGGGGGGGTCAGCCCCAGCATTTT. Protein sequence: CASSRDNRGGQPQHF.

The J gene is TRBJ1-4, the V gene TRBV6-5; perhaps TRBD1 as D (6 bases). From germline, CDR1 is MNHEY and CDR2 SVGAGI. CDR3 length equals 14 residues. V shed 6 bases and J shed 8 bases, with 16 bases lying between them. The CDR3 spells CASRPTGTPEKLFF. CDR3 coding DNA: TGTGCCAGCAGACCCACCGGGACACCAGAAAAACTGTTTTTT.

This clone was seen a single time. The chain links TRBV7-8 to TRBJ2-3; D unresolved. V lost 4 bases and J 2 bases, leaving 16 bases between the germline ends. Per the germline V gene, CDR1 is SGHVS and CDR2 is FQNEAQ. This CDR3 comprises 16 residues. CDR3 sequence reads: CASSSRNPQLTDTQYF. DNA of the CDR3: TGTGCCAGCAGCTCGCGGAATCCGCAACTCACAGATACGCAGTATTTT.

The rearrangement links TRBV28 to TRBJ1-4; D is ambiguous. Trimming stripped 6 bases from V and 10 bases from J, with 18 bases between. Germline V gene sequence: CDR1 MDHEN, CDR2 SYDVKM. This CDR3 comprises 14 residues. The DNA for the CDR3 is TGTGCCAGCAGACCCCTTGGTGGGGAGCGAAAACTGTTTTTT. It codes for CASRPLGGERKLFF.

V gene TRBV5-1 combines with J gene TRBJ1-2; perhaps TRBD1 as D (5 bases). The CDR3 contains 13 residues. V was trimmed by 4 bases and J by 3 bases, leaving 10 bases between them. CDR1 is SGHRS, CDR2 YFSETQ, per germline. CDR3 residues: CASSGGTHYGYTF. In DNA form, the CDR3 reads TGCGCCAGCAGCGGAGGGACCCACTATGGCTACACCTTC.

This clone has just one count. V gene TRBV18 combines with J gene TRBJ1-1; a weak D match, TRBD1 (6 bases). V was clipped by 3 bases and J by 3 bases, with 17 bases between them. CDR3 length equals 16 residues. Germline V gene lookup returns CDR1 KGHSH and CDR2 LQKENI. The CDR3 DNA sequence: TGTGCCAGCTCACCGACGATGGACAGTCTGGACACTGAAGCTTTCTTT. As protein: CASSPTMDSLDTEAFF.

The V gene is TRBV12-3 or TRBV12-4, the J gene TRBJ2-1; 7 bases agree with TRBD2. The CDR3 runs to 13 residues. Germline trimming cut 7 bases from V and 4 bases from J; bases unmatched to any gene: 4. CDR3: CASNGGGYNEQFF. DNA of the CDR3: TGTGCCAGCAATGGGGGAGGGTACAATGAGCAGTTCTTC.

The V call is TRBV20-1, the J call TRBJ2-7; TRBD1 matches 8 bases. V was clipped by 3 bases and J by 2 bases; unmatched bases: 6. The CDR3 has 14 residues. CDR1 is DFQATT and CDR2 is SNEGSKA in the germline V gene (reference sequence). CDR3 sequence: CSASRGQAPYEQYF. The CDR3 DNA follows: TGCAGTGCTAGTCGGGGACAGGCCCCCTACGAGCAGTACTTC.

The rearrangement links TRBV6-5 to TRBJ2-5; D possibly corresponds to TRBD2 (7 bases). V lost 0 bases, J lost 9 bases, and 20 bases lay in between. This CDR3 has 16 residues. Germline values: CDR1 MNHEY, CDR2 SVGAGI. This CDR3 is CASSYSPGGREFAQYF. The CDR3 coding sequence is TGTGCCAGCAGTTACTCCCCCGGGGGGCGGGAGTTTGCCCAGTACTTC.

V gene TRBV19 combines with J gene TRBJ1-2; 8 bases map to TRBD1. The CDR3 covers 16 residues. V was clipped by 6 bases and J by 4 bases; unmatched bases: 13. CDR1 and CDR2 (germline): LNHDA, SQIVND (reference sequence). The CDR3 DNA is TGTGCCAGTAGCGACCTACCAGGGGGCTACCTCTATGGCTACACCTTC. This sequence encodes CASSDLPGGYLYGYTF.

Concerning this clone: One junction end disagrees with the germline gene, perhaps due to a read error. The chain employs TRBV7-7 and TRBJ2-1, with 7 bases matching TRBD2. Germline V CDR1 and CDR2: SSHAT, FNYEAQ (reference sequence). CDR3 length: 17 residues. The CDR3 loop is CASSLAPWEGSYNEQFF. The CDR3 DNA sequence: TGTGCTAGCAGCTTAGCTCCGTGGGAGGGGTCCTACAATGAGCAGTTCTTC.

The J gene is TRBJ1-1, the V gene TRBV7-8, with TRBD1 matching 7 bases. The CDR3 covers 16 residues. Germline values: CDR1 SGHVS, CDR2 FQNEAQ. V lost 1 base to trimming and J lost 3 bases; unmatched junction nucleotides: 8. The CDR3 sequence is CASSLGSGQGDTEAFF. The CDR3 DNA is TGTGCCAGCAGCTTAGGTTCGGGGCAGGGGGACACTGAAGCTTTCTTT. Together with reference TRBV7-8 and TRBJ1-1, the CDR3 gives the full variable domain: GAGVSQSPRYKVAKRGQDVALRCDPISGHVSLFWYQQALGQGPEFLTYFQNEAQLDKSGLPSDRFFAERPEGSVSTLKIQRTQQEDSAVYLCASSLGSGQGDTEAFFGQGTRLTVV.

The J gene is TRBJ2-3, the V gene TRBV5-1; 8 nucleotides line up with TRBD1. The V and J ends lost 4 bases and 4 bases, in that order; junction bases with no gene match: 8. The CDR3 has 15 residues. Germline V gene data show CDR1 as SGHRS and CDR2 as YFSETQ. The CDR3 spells CASSTPAGGADTQYF. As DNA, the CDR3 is TGCGCCAGCAGCACCCCCGCAGGGGGCGCAGATACGCAGTATTTT.

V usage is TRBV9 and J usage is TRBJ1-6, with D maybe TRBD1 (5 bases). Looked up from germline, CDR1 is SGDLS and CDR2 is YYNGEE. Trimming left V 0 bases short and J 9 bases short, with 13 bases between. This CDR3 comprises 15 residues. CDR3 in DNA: TGTGCCAGCAGCGTAGTGGCGGGGGGAGGTTCACCCCTCCACTTT. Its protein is CASSVVAGGGSPLHF.

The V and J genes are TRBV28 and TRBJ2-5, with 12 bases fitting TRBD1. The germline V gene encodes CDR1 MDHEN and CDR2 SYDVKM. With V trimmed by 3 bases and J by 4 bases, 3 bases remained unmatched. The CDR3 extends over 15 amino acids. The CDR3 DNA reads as TGTGCCAGCAGTTTCCCGGGACAGGGGGCAGAGACCCAGTACTTC. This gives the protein CASSFPGQGAETQYF. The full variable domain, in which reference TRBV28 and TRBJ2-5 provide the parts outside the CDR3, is DVKVTQSSRYLVKRTGEKVFLECVQDMDHENMFWYRQDPGLGLRLIYFSYDVKMKEKGDIPEGYSVSREKKERFSLILESASTNQTSMYLCASSFPGQGAETQYFGPGTRLLVL.

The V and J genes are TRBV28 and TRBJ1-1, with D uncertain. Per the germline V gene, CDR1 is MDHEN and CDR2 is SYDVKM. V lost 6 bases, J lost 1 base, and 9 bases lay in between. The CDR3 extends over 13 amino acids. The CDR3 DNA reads TGTGCCAGCAGCCCGACACCGAACACTGAAGCTTTCTTT. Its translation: CASSPTPNTEAFF.